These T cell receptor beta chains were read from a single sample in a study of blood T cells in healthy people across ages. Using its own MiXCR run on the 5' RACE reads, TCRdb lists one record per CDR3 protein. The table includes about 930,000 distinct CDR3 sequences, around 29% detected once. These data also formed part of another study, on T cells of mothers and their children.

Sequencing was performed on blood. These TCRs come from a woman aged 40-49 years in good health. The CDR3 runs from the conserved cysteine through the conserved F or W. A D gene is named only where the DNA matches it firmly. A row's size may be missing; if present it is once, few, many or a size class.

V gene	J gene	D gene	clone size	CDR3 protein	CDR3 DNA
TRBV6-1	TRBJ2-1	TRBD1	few	CASSEATGFAYNEQFF	TGTGCCAGCAGTGAAGCGACAGGGTTTGCCTACAATGAGCAGTTCTTC
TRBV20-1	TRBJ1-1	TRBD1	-	CSARTGSEAFF	TGCAGTGCTAGGACAGGGTCTGAAGCTTTCTTT
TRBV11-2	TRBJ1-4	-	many	CASSLDSDQSATNEKLFF	TGTGCCAGCAGCTTAGATTCTGACCAGAGTGCAACTAATGAAAAACTGTTTTTT
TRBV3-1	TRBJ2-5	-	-	CASSQDVVSRGTQYF	TGTGCCAGCAGCCAAGATGTTGTTAGCCGGGGGACCCAGTACTTC
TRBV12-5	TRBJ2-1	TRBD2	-	CASGPSRGGRYNEQFF	TGTGCTAGTGGTCCGTCCCGCGGGGGGCGCTACAATGAGCAGTTCTTC
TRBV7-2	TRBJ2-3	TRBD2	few	CASRLAGGASDTQYF	TGTGCCAGCAGACTAGCGGGGGGGGCCTCAGATACGCAGTATTTT
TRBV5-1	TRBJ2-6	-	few	CASLLDGANVLTF	TGCGCCAGTCTTTTAGATGGGGCCAACGTCCTGACTTTC
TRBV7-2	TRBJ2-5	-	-	CTSSLAGAQETQYF	TGTACCAGCAGCTTGGCGGGGGCTCAAGAGACCCAGTACTTC
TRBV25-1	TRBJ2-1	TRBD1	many	CASSERTGNSYNEQFF	TGTGCCAGCAGTGAAAGGACAGGGAACTCCTACAATGAGCAGTTCTTC
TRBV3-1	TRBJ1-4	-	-	CASSQDLGEKLFF	TGTGCCAGCAGCCAGGATCTAGGGGAAAAACTGTTTTTT
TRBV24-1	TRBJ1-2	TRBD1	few	CATSGRQGDGYTF	TGTGCCACCAGTGGCCGACAGGGGGATGGCTACACCTTC
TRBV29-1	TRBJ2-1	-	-	CGVDVAKGGYPEQFF	TGCGGCGTTGACGTGGCGAAGGGGGGCTATCCTGAGCAGTTCTTC
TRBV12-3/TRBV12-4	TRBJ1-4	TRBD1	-	CASSYGGQGWEKLFF	TGTGCCAGCAGTTACGGGGGACAGGGATGGGAAAAACTGTTTTTT
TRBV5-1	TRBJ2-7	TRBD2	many	CASSRTSGGPNEQYF	TGCGCCAGCAGCCGCACTAGCGGGGGGCCCAACGAGCAGTACTTC
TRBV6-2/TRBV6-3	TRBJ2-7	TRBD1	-	CASSYFLGQGLYEQYF	TGTGCCAGCAGTTACTTCCTTGGACAGGGACTTTACGAGCAGTACTTC
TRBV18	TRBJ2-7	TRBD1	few	CASSPPRDRAYEQYF	TGTGCCAGCTCACCACCAAGGGACAGGGCTTACGAGCAGTACTTC
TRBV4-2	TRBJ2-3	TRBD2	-	CASSQELAGSYTDTQYF	TGTGCCAGCAGCCAAGAACTAGCGGGGAGTTACACAGATACGCAGTATTTT
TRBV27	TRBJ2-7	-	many	CASSLSAVTGSYEQYF	TGTGCCAGCAGTTTAAGCGCAGTTACGGGGAGCTACGAGCAGTACTTC
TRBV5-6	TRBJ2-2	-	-	CASSLDTERELFF	TGTGCCAGCAGCTTGGACACGGAGAGGGAGCTGTTTTTT
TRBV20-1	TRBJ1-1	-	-	CSARAIGGASVNTEAFF	TGCAGTGCTAGAGCGATTGGGGGGGCGTCGGTGAACACTGAAGCTTTCTTT
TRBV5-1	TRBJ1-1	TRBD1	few	CASSGNRGQRGGYTEAFF	TGCGCCAGCAGCGGAAACAGGGGGCAACGAGGAGGGTACACTGAAGCTTTCTTT
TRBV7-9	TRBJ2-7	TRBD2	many	CASSFPGTSGGLSYEQYF	TGTGCCAGCAGCTTTCCCGGGACTAGCGGGGGACTCTCCTACGAGCAGTACTTC
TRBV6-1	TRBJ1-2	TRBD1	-	CASRRQGGYGYTF	TGTGCCAGCAGGAGACAGGGAGGCTATGGCTACACCTTC
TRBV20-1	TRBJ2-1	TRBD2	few	CHPRSSGGNPEQFF	TGCCATCCCCGGAGTAGCGGGGGAAACCCTGAGCAGTTCTTC